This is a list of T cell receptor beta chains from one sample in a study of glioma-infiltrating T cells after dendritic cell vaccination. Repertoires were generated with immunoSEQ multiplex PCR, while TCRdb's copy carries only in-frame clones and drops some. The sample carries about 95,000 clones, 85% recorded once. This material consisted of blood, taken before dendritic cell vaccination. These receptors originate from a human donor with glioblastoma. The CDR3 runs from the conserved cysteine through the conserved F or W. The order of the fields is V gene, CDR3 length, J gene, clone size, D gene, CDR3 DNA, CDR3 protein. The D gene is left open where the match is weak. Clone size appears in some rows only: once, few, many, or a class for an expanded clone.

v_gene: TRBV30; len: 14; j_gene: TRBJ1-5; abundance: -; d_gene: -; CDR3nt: TGTGCCGGGGAGTTTGGAAATAGCAATCAGCCCCAGCATTTT; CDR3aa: CAGEFGNSNQPQHF
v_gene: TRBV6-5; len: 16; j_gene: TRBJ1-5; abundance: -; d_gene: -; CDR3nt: TGTGCCAGCAGTTTGTTGGGCAGCCAGAGCAATCAGCCCCAGCATTTT; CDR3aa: CASSLLGSQSNQPQHF
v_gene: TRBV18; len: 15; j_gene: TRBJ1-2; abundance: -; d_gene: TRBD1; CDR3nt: TGTGCCAGCTCACCACCTTCGACAGGGGAGTATGGCTACACCTTC; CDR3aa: CASSPPSTGEYGYTF
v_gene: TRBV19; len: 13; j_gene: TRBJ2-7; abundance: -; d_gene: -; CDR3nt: TGTGCCAGTGCTACGGGAGTAGGGTACGAGCAGTACTTC; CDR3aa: CASATGVGYEQYF
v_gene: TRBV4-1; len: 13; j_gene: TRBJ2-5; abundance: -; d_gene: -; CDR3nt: TGCGCCAGCAGCATCAGACTGGAATCTGACCAGTACTTC; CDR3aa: CASSIRLESDQYF
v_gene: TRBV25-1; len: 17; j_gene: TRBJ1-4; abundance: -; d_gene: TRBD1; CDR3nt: TGTGCCAGCAGTGACTCAGGACAGGGGGCAGGGAATGAAAAACTGTTTTTT; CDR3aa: CASSDSGQGAGNEKLFF
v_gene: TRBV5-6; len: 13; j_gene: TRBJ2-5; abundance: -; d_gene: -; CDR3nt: TGTGCCAGCAGCTTGGGGGCCGGAGAGACCCAGTACTTC; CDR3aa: CASSLGAGETQYF
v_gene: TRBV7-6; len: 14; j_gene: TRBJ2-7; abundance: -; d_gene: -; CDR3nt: TGTGCCAGCAGCTTAGGACCGGACTCCTACGAGCAGTACTTC; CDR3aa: CASSLGPDSYEQYF
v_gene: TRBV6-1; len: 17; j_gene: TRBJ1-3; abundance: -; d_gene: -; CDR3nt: TGTGCCAGCAGTGCTTATTGGCAGGGGATTTCGGGAAACACCATATATTTT; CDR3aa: CASSAYWQGISGNTIYF
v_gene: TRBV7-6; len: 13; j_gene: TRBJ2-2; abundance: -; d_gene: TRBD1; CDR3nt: TGTGCCAGCAGCTTAAAGGGGGCTAGGGAGCTGTTTTTT; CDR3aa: CASSLKGARELFF
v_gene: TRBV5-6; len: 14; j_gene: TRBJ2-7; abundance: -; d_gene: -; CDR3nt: TGTGCCAGCAGCTTGGTTCCGAGCTCCTACGAGCAGTACTTC; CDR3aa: CASSLVPSSYEQYF
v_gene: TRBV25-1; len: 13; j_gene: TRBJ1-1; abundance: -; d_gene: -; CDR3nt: TGTGCCAGCAGTGAGCAGGGGAGCACTGAAGCTTTCTTT; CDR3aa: CASSEQGSTEAFF
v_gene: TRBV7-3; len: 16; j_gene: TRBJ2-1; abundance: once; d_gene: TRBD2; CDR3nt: TGTGCCAGCAGCTCCAGCTACGGGAGGGCCGAAAATGAGCAGTTCTTC; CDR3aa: CASSSSYGRAENEQFF
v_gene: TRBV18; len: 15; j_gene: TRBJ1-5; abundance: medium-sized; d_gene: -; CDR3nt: TGTGCCAGCTCTCCGACCGGGACACCATATCAGCCCCAGCATTTT; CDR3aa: CASSPTGTPYQPQHF
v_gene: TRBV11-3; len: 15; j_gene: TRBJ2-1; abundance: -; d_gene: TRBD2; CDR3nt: TGTGCCAGCAGCGCGAGAGGGCTAGCGGGGGATGAGCAGTTCTTC; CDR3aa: CASSARGLAGDEQFF
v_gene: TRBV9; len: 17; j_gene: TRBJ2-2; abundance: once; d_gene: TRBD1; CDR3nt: TGTGCCAGCAGCTCTCCCCGGACAGGGAAGGGCACCGGGGAGCTGTTTTTT; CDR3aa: CASSSPRTGKGTGELFF
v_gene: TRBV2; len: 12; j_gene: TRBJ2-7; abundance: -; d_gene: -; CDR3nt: TGTGCCAGTAGGGGCGAGAGTGACGAGCAGTACTTC; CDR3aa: CASRGESDEQYF
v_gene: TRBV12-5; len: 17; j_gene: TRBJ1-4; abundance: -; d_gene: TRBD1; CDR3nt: TGTGCTAGTGGTTTGGCTGGGGGGACAGTACTTAATGAAAAACTGTTTTTT; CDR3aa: CASGLAGGTVLNEKLFF
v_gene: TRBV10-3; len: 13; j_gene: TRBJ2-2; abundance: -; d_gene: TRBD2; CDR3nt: TGTGCCATCAGGCTAGCGGGGGCCGGGGAGCTGTTTTTT; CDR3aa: CAIRLAGAGELFF
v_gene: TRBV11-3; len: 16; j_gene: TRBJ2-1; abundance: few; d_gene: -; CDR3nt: TGTGCCAGCAGCTTAGGGGGCATGAACTCCTACAATGAGCAGTTCTTC; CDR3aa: CASSLGGMNSYNEQFF
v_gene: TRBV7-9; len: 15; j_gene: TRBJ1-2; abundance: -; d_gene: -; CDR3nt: TGTGCCAGCAGCCTTACCGGGACAACCAACTATGGCTACACCTTC; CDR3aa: CASSLTGTTNYGYTF
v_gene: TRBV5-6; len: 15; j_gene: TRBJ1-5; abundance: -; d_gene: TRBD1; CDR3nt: TGTGCCAGCAGCTTGTCCCAGGGGGCATTGCAGCCCCAGCATTTT; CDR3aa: CASSLSQGALQPQHF
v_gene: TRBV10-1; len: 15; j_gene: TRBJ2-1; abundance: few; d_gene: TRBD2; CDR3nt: TGCGCCAGCAGTGATCAGCGGGGGGGCCTAAATGAGCAGTTCTTC; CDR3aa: CASSDQRGGLNEQFF
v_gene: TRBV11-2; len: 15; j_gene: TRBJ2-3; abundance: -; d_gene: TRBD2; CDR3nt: TGTGCCAGCAGCTCCACTAGCGGGTGGGCGGATACGCAGTATTTT; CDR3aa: CASSSTSGWADTQYF
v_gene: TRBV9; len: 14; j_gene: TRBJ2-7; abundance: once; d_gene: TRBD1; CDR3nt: TGTGCCAGCAGCACGGGACAGTTATCCTACGAGCAGTACTTC; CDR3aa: CASSTGQLSYEQYF
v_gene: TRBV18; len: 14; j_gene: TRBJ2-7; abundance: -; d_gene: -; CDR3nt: TGTGCCAGCTCACCACTAGGGGGAGAACGCGAGCAGTACTTC; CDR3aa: CASSPLGGEREQYF
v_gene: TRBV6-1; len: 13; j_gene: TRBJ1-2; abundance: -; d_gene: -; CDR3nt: TGTGCCAGCAGTGAGCTAACAGAATATGGCTACACCTTC; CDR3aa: CASSELTEYGYTF
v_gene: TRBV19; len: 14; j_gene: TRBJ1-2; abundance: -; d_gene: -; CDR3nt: TGTGCCAGTGGAACCGGGACAATAGTGCGGGGCTACACCTTC; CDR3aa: CASGTGTIVRGYTF
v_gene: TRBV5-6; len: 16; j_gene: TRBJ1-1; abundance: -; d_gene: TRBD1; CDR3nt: TGTGCCAGCAGCTTGGCTCGACAGGGAAGGACCACTGAAGCTTTCTTT; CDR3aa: CASSLARQGRTTEAFF
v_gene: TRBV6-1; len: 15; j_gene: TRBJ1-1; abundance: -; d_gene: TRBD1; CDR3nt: TGTGCCAGCAGAGTGACAGGGGGGGTGAACACTGAAGCCTTCTTT; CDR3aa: CASRVTGGVNTEAFF